The 3 T cell receptor beta chains reported below all come from one sample, sequenced in a study of PD-L1 blockade in urothelial cancer. Profiling relied on immunoSEQ multiplex PCR, and the TCRdb table lists in-frame clones only, not all of them. The sample has around 70,000 clones, almost 90% seen once. Time point meaning: pretreatment peripheral blood. The sample here was PBMCs, taken around atezolizumab (anti-PD-L1) treatment. The receptors stem from a man aged 65 to 79 with urothelial cancer.

The chain is built from TRBV9 and TRBJ2-3, with 9 positions matching TRBD2. The V gene end was trimmed by 4 bases and the J gene end by 4 bases; junction bases not matched to a gene: 13. CDR3 length equals 17 residues. The germline gives CDR1 SGDLS, CDR2 YYNGEE. The CDR3 is CASSPRSGREGADTQYF. CDR3 bases: TGTGCCAGCAGCCCCCGTTCGGGGCGGGAGGGCGCAGATACGCAGTATTTT.

CDR3 sequence reads: CASSSLTGGAHYGYTF. DNA of the CDR3: TGTGCCAGCAGCTCGTTGACAGGGGGCGCGCACTATGGCTACACCTTC. The chain is built from TRBV13 and TRBJ1-2; the match to TRBD1 covers 10 bases. Trimming at V came to 4 bases and at J to 3 bases, leaving 8 bases not matched to a gene. The CDR3 runs to 16 residues. Per the germline V gene, CDR1 is PRHDT and CDR2 is FYEKMQ (reference sequence).

This sequence joins TRBV6-1 and TRBJ2-7; a weak D match, TRBD1 (5 bases). Per the germline V gene, CDR1 is MNHNS and CDR2 is SASEGT. There are 10 residues in the CDR3. The germline V and J ends were trimmed by 8 bases and 3 bases, with 5 bases remaining between them. The CDR3 DNA follows: TGTGCCAGCGACAGCTACGAGCAGTACTTC. Translated: CASDSYEQYF.